This passage covers 17 T cell receptor beta chains from one sample sequenced in a study of cytomegalovirus exposure and HLA in healthy donors. The PCR was carried out with 60 Vbeta primers and 13 Jbeta primers. Generated by immunoSEQ multiplex PCR, the TCRdb table keeps only in-frame clones and is missing some. The data show roughly 120,000 clones, 70% to 75% seen once. Sequenced input: PBMCs. The source is a woman in her 40s in good health and CMV-seropositive.

This clone occurred once. The gene calls are TRBV5-6 and TRBJ1-1; 7 bases are a match to TRBD1. The V and J ends lost 3 bases and 0 bases, in that order; junction bases with no gene match: 5. This CDR3 has 15 residues. Germline lookup yields CDR1 SGHDT and CDR2 YYEEEE. In nucleotides, the CDR3 is TGTGCCAGCAGCTCGGGACAGCTGATGAACACTGAAGCTTTCTTT. Protein: CASSSGQLMNTEAFF.

In regard to this clone: One end of the junction fails to match germline, which may point to a read error. V and J are TRBV7-9 and TRBJ2-1; the D gene is possibly TRBD2 (6 bases). Germline CDR1 SEHNR, CDR2 FQNEAQ (reference sequence). The CDR3 is 16 amino acids. The chain's CDR3 is CSSSSLTSPVGNEQFF. In DNA form, the CDR3 reads TGTTCCAGCAGCTCGCTAACTAGCCCGGTAGGCAATGAGCAGTTCTTC. The complete variable domain, with remaining parts taken from reference TRBV7-9 and TRBJ2-1, reads DTGVSQNPRHKITKRGQNVTFRCDPISEHNRLYWYRQTLGQGPEFLTYFQNEAQLEKSRLLSDRFSAERPKGSFSTLEIQRTEQGDSAMYLCSSSSLTSPVGNEQFFGPGTRLTVL.

The CDR3 DNA reads as TGTGCCAGCAGGTCTATTTCAACTGACAATGAGCAGTTCTTC. Translation gives CASRSISTDNEQFF. This chain connects TRBV7-2 to TRBJ2-1; no clear D gene. The germline gives CDR1 SGHTA, CDR2 FQGNSA. The CDR3 is 14 amino acids. Trimming shortened V by 6 bases and J by 5 bases, and 14 bases separated the two germline ends.

V usage is TRBV5-1 and J usage is TRBJ1-2; D not resolved. V was shortened by 0 bases and J by 3 bases, with 12 bases between the two germline ends. This CDR3 is 15 amino acids long. Germline values: CDR1 SGHRS, CDR2 YFSETQ. In DNA form, the CDR3 reads TGCGCCAGCAGCTTGGTAGAGGGAGGCGACTATGGCTACACCTTC. Residues: CASSLVEGGDYGYTF. Drawing the rest from reference TRBV5-1 and TRBJ1-2, the complete variable domain is KAGVTQTPRYLIKTRGQQVTLSCSPISGHRSVSWYQQTPGQGLQFLFEYFSETQRNKGNFPGRFSGRQFSNSRSEMNVSTLELGDSALYLCASSLVEGGDYGYTFGSGTRLTVV.

The chain has TRBV10-3 and TRBJ1-3; 9 bases fit TRBD1. Germline V gene lookup returns CDR1 ENHRY and CDR2 SYGVKD. With V trimmed by 7 bases and J by 3 bases, 7 bases remained unmatched. This CDR3 has 15 amino acids. The CDR3 region is CAIKPGQGYGNTIYF. The CDR3 coding sequence is TGTGCCATCAAACCGGGACAGGGATATGGAAACACCATATATTTT.

This chain uses TRBV5-1 with TRBJ1-2; D is unresolved. Trimming took 0 bases from V and 6 from J, leaving 6 bases between them. Germline CDR1 SGHRS, CDR2 YFSETQ. The CDR3 is made up of 12 amino acids. The chain's CDR3 is CASSLVGDGYTF. The CDR3 DNA is TGCGCCAGCAGCTTGGTCGGGGATGGCTACACCTTC.

J is TRBJ2-6 and V is TRBV5-6; TRBD2 matches 10 bases. The V segment lost 7 bases and the J segment 0 bases; nucleotides outside the gene matches: 10. Per germline, CDR1 SGHDT and CDR2 YYEEEE. There are 18 residues in the CDR3. In DNA form, the CDR3 reads TGTGCCAGCTCCCCCCTAGCGGGGGTTCACTCTGGGGCCAACGTCCTGACTTTC. This codes for CASSPLAGVHSGANVLTF.

This chain uses TRBV28 with TRBJ1-5; D is ambiguous. The CDR3 spans 15 residues. Per germline, CDR1 MDHEN and CDR2 SYDVKM. Trimming shortened V by 4 bases and J by 9 bases, and 19 bases separated the two germline ends. The CDR3 is CASSSRIELRRPQHF. In DNA form, the CDR3 reads TGTGCCAGCAGTTCCCGAATTGAGCTGCGGCGGCCCCAGCATTTT.

A single count supports this clone. This chain joins TRBV28 and TRBJ2-7; TRBD2 aligns across 9 bases. The junction had 11 bases not matched to a gene; V was cut back by 9 bases and J by 5 bases. Germline CDR1 and CDR2: MDHEN and SYDVKM. This CDR3 comprises 14 residues. CDR3 DNA sequence: TGTGCCAGTTACCTTAGCGGGAGCGCTAACGAGCAGTACTTC. Protein: CASYLSGSANEQYF.

This clone was counted between two and nine times. The V and J genes are TRBV19 and TRBJ1-2; 8 bases align to TRBD1. Germline V lookup: CDR1 LNHDA, CDR2 SQIVND (reference sequence). The CDR3 loop spans 15 amino acids. Trimming at V came to 2 bases and at J to 7 bases, leaving 9 bases not matched to a gene. For the CDR3, the DNA is TGTGCCAGTAGTATACCCGGACAGGGAGTGAGTGGCTACACCTTC. It is translated as CASSIPGQGVSGYTF.

The V call is TRBV15, the J call TRBJ2-7; 9 positions agree with TRBD2. Germline V CDR1 and CDR2: LNHNV, YYDKDF (reference sequence). The V gene end was trimmed by 0 bases and the J gene end by 6 bases; junction bases not matched to a gene: 15. CDR3 length: 18 residues. This chain's CDR3 is CATSRDIYWGLARIEQYF. CDR3 coding DNA: TGTGCCACCAGCAGAGATATCTATTGGGGACTAGCCCGTATCGAGCAGTACTTC.

This chain connects TRBV27 to TRBJ1-1; 7 nucleotides line up with TRBD1. From germline, CDR1 is MNHEY and CDR2 SMNVEV (reference sequence). The CDR3 spans 15 residues. V trimming: 8 bases; J trimming: 6 bases; junction bases outside the gene matches: 15. The CDR3 here is CASRLQGTVKAEAFF. CDR3 coding DNA: TGTGCCAGCCGATTACAGGGGACGGTCAAAGCTGAAGCTTTCTTT.

The chain joins TRBV27 to TRBJ2-1; D uncertain. The CDR3 loop spans 12 amino acids. Trimming removed 2 bases from V and 9 bases from J, with 8 bases in between. Germline-derived CDR1 and CDR2 are MNHEY and SMNVEV (reference sequence). The CDR3 nucleotides are TGTGCCAGCAGTTTAAGAGCCTCTGAGCAGTTCTTC. Translating it yields CASSLRASEQFF.

This clone is a singleton in its sample. This sequence joins TRBV6-1 and TRBJ1-3, with D possibly TRBD1 on 5 matching bases. This CDR3 is built from 15 residues. The V end was cut by 4 bases, the J end by 4 bases, with 14 bases between. CDR1 is MNHNS and CDR2 is SASEGT in the germline V gene. CDR3 sequence: CASSGARVSGNTIYF. As DNA, the CDR3 is TGTGCCAGCAGTGGGGCCAGGGTCTCCGGAAACACCATATATTTT.

The J gene is TRBJ2-5, the V gene TRBV18, with unresolved D. CDR1 KGHSH and CDR2 LQKENI come from the germline V gene. The germline V and J ends were trimmed by 2 bases and 4 bases, with 5 bases remaining between them. The CDR3 has 12 amino acids. CDR3 region: CASSPRGETQYF. The CDR3 region has the DNA TGTGCCAGCTCACCAAGAGGAGAGACCCAGTACTTC.

The chain couples TRBV28 to TRBJ2-7; D gene unclear. The CDR3 runs 12 residues. The V gene's germline CDR1 is MDHEN and CDR2 SYDVKM. V lost 8 bases and J 6 bases, leaving 14 bases between the germline ends. The CDR3 coding sequence is TGTGCCAGCCCTAGTGCGAGTGGCGAGCAGTACTTC. This codes for CASPSASGEQYF. Looking up the rest from reference TRBV28 and TRBJ2-7 gives the full variable domain: DVKVTQSSRYLVKRTGEKVFLECVQDMDHENMFWYRQDPGLGLRLIYFSYDVKMKEKGDIPEGYSVSREKKERFSLILESASTNQTSMYLCASPSASGEQYFGPGTRLTVT.

The CDR3 loop is CASRPQGAREQYF. The CDR3 region has the DNA TGTGCCAGCAGACCCCAGGGGGCGAGGGAGCAGTACTTC. The V and J genes are TRBV5-4 and TRBJ2-7; 8 bases align to TRBD1. The CDR3 has 13 amino acids. Trimming at V came to 5 bases and at J to 7 bases, leaving 8 bases not matched to a gene. The germline gives CDR1 SGHNT, CDR2 YYREEE (reference sequence).